The present T cell receptor beta chain was sequenced within a study of blood T cell repertoires in COVID-19 (dated by TCRdb to 2019 to 2021). For the wider study: Samples from collaborators originated in the United States, Italy and Spain and spanned both the acute and convalescent phases of COVID-19. Where available, HLA class I and class II types were taken from metadata supplied by the sample provider and were not determined by assay-based typing. The repertoires were released in a freely available public database intended as a resource for research on the immune response to SARS-CoV-2. Deeply sampled blood TCRbeta repertoires from subjects exposed to, actively infected with, or recovered from COVID-19 were included in the dataset. A de-identified subject ID, COVID-19 status, age in years and sex were almost always included in the sample metadata. The samples were drawn from the first 160 participants of the ongoing ImmuneRACE study and from some 1,300 subjects provided by 6 global collaborators. The prospective study material was composed of cDNA or gDNA derived from T cells, B-cell-depleted T cells, or PBMCs. Results the study describes overall, beyond this receptor: The amount of clinical and demographic metadata varied by source and participant and was provided uncurated.

TCRbeta CDR3 regions were amplified from genomic DNA by means of the immunoSEQ Assay, a bias-controlled multiplex PCR. For the original study's pipeline: The number of nucleated cells in each sample was estimated by amplification of reference gene primers within the assay. To quantify the absolute abundance of each unique TCRbeta CDR3 rearrangement, sequence reads were collapsed and filtered. For each sample, productive Simpson clonality was calculated as the square root of Simpson's diversity index across productive rearrangements. The table was pulled from immuneACCESS by TCRdb, which kept in-frame rearrangements only. Such tables lose some clones; where checked, under half of the loss comes from unresolved V genes, and the rest has no known cause. The V and J calls and clone size come from that table; D and trimming were worked out from the DNA. This sample holds over 200,000 clones; 80% to 90% were observed only once. The ten largest account for about 9.3% of the sample.

The CDR3 contains 18 residues, cysteine and phenylalanine counted. This entry keeps only the CDR3 DNA: 54 bases, framed from base 1. From the germline V gene (reference sequence), CDR1 is MNHEY and CDR2 is SMNVEV. Trimming costs V 9 bases and J 2 bases, and their ends lie 23 bases apart. Participants in the prospective study were enrolled through a virtual design, were aged about 18 to 89 years, and lived in 24 United States geographic areas. In the prospective study, participants were assigned to cohorts based on the clinical history participants reported in a screening survey and a study questionnaire. ImmuneRACE Cohort 3 recovered participants were defined by two consecutive negative NP/OP PCR tests, healthcare professional clearance, or symptom resolution. Mobile phlebotomists in the prospective study collected whole blood, serum and a nasopharyngeal or oropharyngeal swab from every participant. Over a roughly two-month period, participants in the prospective study had the option of providing additional blood draws and questionnaires. Before DNA extraction, blood samples from the prospective study were shipped at room temperature or frozen.

Of note for this clone: Its antigen specificity is not known. No per-base quality is available; no much larger clone lies one base away.

The chain is encoded by TRBV27 joined to TRBJ2-6, and perhaps TRBD1 as D gene, on 6 matching bases. The sequence derives from a man aged 35-49 years who had recovered from COVID-19. Sequencing input: PBMCs or T cells enriched from blood (not recorded which). The nucleotide sequence is TGTGCCAGTCTTACAACACAGGGTAGCCCCCCTGGGGCCAACGTCCTGACTTTC. The encoded protein is CASLTTQGSPPGANVLTF.